Listed below are T cell receptor beta chains from one sample, sequenced in a study of radiation and T cells in renal cell carcinoma. Sequencing was performed with immunoSEQ multiplex PCR; in TCRdb, only in-frame clones are kept and a portion is missing. The sample holds about 100,000 clones, about 79% seen once. The sequences come from blood, collected from a patient whose treatment included radiotherapy and nephrectomy. The receptors were gathered from a man aged 60 to 69 with renal cell carcinoma. The CDR3 runs from the conserved cysteine through the conserved F or W. D genes are given only for firm matches. The listing skips clone size in some rows; elsewhere it reads once, few, many or a size class.

d_call: -; v_call: TRBV6-1; j_call: TRBJ1-2; clone_size: -; cdr3_nt: TGTGCCAGCAGTGAAGGGCCAGGCCCCTATGGCTACACCTTC; cdr3_aa: CASSEGPGPYGYTF
d_call: TRBD2; v_call: TRBV27; j_call: TRBJ2-7; clone_size: -; cdr3_nt: TGTGCCAGCAGTTTACACAGCGGGAGCCATCCCTCCGAGCAGTACTTC; cdr3_aa: CASSLHSGSHPSEQYF
d_call: -; v_call: TRBV7-6; j_call: TRBJ2-1; clone_size: -; cdr3_nt: TGTGCCACCGGGGGATTCAATGAGCAGTTCTTC; cdr3_aa: CATGGFNEQFF
d_call: -; v_call: TRBV7-9; j_call: TRBJ2-3; clone_size: -; cdr3_nt: TGTGCCAGCAGCTTTACAGATACGCAGTATTTT; cdr3_aa: CASSFTDTQYF
d_call: TRBD1; v_call: TRBV7-2; j_call: TRBJ2-1; clone_size: -; cdr3_nt: TGTGCCAGCAGCTCCGCGACAGGGAACAATGAGCAGTTCTTC; cdr3_aa: CASSSATGNNEQFF
d_call: -; v_call: TRBV4-1; j_call: TRBJ2-7; clone_size: -; cdr3_nt: TGCGCCAGCAGCCAAGAAGGAGGGGCTCTTTTGGGCGAGCAGTACTTC; cdr3_aa: CASSQEGGALLGEQYF
d_call: -; v_call: TRBV30; j_call: TRBJ2-2; clone_size: -; cdr3_nt: TGTGCCTGGAAGGATACGGAGCTGTTTTTT; cdr3_aa: CAWKDTELFF
d_call: TRBD1; v_call: TRBV7-8; j_call: TRBJ1-5; clone_size: -; cdr3_nt: TGTGCCAGCAGCTCCGACAGGGTGGAGGATCAGCCCCAGCATTTT; cdr3_aa: CASSSDRVEDQPQHF
d_call: TRBD2; v_call: TRBV9; j_call: TRBJ2-1; clone_size: -; cdr3_nt: TGTGCCAGCAGCGCTTCGCAGCGGGAGAGCTCCTACAATGAGCAGTTCTTC; cdr3_aa: CASSASQRESSYNEQFF
d_call: -; v_call: TRBV28; j_call: TRBJ2-1; clone_size: many; cdr3_nt: -; cdr3_aa: CASSSSPSGPYNEQFF
d_call: TRBD1; v_call: TRBV4-3; j_call: TRBJ2-1; clone_size: -; cdr3_nt: TGCGCCAGCAGCCAAGGGGGATCCAGGGGGCCTGAGAGCTCCTACAATGAGCAGTTCTTC; cdr3_aa: CASSQGGSRGPESSYNEQFF